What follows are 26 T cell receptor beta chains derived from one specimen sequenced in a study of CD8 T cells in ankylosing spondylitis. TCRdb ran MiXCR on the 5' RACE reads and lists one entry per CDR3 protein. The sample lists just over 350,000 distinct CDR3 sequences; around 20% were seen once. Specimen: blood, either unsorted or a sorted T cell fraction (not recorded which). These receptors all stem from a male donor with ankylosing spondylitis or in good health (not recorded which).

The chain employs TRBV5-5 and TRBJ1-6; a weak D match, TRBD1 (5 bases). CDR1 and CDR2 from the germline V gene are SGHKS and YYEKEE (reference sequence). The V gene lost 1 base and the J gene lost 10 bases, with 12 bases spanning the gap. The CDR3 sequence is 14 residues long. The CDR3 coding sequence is TGTGCCAGCAGCTTGTCGGGGGTTCGATCACCCCTCCACTTT. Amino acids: CASSLSGVRSPLHF. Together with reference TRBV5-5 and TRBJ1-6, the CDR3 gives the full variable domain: DAGVTQSPTHLIKTRGQQVTLRCSPISGHKSVSWYQQVLGQGPQFIFQYYEKEERGRGNFPDRFSARQFPNYSSELNVNALLLGDSALYLCASSLSGVRSPLHFGNGTRLTVT.

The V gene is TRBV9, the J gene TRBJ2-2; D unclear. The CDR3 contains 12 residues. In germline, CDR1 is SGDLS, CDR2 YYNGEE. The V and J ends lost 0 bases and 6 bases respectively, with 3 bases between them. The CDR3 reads CASSVGPGELFF. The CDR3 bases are TGTGCCAGCAGCGTAGGACCCGGGGAGCTGTTTTTT.

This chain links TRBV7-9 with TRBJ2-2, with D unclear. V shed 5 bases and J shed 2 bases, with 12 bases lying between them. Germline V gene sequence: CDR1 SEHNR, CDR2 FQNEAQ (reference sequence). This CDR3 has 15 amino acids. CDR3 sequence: CASSLWAGNTGELFF. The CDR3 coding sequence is TGTGCCAGCAGCCTATGGGCCGGCAACACCGGGGAGCTGTTTTTT.

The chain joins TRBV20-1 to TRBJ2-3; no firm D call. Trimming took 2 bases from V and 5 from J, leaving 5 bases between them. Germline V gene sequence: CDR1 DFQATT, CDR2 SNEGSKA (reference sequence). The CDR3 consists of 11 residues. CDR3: CSARIVDTQYF. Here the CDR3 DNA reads TGCAGTGCTAGAATAGTAGATACGCAGTATTTT.

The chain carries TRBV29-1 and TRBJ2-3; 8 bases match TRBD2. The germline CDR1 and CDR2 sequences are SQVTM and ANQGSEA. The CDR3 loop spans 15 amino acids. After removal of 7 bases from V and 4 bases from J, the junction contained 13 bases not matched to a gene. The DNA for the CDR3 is TGCAGCGCTTGGGGGGGACTAGGCATTGCAGATACGCAGTATTTT. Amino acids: CSAWGGLGIADTQYF.

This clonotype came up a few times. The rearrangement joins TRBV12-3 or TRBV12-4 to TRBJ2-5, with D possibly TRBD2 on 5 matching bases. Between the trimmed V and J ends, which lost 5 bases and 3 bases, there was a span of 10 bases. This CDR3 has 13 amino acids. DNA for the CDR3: TGTGCCAGCAGTCCGGACGGGGAAGAGACCCAGTACTTC. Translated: CASSPDGEETQYF.

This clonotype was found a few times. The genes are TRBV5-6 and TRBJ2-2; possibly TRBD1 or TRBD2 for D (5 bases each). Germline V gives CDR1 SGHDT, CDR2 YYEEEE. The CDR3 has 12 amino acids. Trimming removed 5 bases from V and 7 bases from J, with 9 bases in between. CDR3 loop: CASRGDVGELFF. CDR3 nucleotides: TGTGCCAGCAGAGGGGACGTCGGGGAGCTGTTTTTT.

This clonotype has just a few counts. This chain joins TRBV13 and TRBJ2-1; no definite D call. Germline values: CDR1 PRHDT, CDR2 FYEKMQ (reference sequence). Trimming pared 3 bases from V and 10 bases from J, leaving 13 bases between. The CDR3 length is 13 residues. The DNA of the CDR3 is TGTGCCAGCAGCTTCCCAACGGGCAGGGAGCAGTTCTTC. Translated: CASSFPTGREQFF.

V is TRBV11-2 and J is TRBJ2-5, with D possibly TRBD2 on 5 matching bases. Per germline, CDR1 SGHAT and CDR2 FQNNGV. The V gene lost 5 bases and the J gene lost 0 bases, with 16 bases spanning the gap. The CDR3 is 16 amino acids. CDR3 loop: CASSPVGVAYQETQYF. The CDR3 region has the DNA TGTGCCAGCAGCCCTGTCGGGGTTGCTTACCAAGAGACCCAGTACTTC. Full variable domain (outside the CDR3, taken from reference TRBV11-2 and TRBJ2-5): EAGVAQSPRYKIIEKRQSVAFWCNPISGHATLYWYQQILGQGPKLLIQFQNNGVVDDSQLPKDRFSAERLKGVDSTLKIQPAKLEDSAVYLCASSPVGVAYQETQYFGPGTRLLVL.

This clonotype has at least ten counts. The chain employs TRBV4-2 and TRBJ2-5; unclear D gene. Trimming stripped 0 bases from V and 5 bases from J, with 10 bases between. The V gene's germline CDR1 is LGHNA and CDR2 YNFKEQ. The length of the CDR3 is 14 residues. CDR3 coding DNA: TGTGCCAGCAGCCAAGAAGGAAGCGTGGAGACCCAGTACTTC. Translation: CASSQEGSVETQYF.

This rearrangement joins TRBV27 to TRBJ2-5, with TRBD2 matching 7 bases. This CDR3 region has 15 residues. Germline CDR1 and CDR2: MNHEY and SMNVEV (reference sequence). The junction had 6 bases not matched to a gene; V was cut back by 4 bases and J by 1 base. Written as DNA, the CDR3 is TGTGCCAGCAGTTCCCCTTGGGGGGGCCAAGAGACCCAGTACTTC. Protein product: CASSSPWGGQETQYF.

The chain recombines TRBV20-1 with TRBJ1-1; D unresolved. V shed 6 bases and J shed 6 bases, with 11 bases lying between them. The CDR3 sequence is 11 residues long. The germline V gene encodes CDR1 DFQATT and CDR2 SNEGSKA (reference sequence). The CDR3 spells CSALGVAEAFF. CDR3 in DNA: TGCAGTGCCCTCGGAGTCGCTGAAGCTTTCTTT.

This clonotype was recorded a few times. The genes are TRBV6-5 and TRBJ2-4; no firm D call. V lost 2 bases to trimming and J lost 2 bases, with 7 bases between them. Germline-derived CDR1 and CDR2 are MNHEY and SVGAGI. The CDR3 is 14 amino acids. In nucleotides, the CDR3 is TGTGCCAGCAGTTACGACCTTTCCAAAAACATTCAGTACTTC. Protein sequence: CASSYDLSKNIQYF.

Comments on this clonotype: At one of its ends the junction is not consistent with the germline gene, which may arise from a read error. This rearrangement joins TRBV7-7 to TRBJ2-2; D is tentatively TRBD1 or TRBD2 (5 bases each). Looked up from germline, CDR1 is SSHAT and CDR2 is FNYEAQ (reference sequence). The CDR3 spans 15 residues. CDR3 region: CASSLTRGHTGELFF. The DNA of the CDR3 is TGTGCTAGCAGCTTAACACGGGGACACACCGGGGAGCTGTTTTTT.

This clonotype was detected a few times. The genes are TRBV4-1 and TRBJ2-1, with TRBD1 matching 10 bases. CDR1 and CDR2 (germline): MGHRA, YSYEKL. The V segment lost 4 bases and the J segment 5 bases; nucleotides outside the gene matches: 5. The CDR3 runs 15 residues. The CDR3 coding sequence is TGCGCCAGCAGCCCTGGGACAGGGGAGGACAATGAGCAGTTCTTC. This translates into CASSPGTGEDNEQFF.

The CDR3 DNA reads as TGCGCCAGCAGCCAAGGACCGGGACAGAGCTCCTACGAGCAGTACTTC. It encodes CASSQGPGQSSYEQYF. V usage is TRBV4-1 and J usage is TRBJ2-7, with 7 positions matching TRBD1. V shed 1 base, J shed 0 bases, and the junction held 6 bases outside the gene matches. CDR3 length equals 16 residues. The V gene's germline CDR1 is MGHRA and CDR2 YSYEKL.

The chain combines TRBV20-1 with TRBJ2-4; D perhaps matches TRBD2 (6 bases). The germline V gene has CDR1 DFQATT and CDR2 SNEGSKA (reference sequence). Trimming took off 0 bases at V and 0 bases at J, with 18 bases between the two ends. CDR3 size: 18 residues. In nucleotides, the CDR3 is TGCAGTGCTAGAGATCTCTTGGGAGGTTCCGGAGCCAAAAACATTCAGTACTTC. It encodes CSARDLLGGSGAKNIQYF.

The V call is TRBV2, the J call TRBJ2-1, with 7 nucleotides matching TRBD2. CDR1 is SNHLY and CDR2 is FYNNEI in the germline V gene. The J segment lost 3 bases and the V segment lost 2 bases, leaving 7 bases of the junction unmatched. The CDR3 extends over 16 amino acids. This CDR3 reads CASSETATSDYNEQFF. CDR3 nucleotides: TGTGCCAGCAGTGAAACGGCCACTAGCGACTACAATGAGCAGTTCTTC. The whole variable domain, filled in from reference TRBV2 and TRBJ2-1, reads EPEVTQTPSHQVTQMGQEVILRCVPISNHLYFYWYRQILGQKVEFLVSFYNNEISEKSEIFDDQFSVERPDGSNFTLKIRSTKLEDSAMYFCASSETATSDYNEQFFGPGTRLTVL.

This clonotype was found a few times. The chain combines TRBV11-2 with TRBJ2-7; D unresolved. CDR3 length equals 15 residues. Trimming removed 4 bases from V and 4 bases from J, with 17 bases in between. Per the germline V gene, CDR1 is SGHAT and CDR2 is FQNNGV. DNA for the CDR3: TGTGCCAGCAGCTCCCACTACGGGCCATATTACGAGCAGTACTTC. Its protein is CASSSHYGPYYEQYF.

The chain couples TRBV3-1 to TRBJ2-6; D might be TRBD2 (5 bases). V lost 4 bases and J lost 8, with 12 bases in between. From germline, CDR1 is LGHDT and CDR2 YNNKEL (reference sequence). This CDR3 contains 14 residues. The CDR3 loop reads CASSLRDDTNVLTF. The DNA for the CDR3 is TGTGCCAGCAGCCTACGGGATGACACCAACGTCCTGACTTTC. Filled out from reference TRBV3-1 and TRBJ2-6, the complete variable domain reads DTAVSQTPKYLVTQMGNDKSIKCEQNLGHDTMYWYKQDSKKFLKIMFSYNNKELIINETVPNRFSPKSPDKAHLNLHINSLELGDSAVYFCASSLRDDTNVLTFGAGSRLTVL.

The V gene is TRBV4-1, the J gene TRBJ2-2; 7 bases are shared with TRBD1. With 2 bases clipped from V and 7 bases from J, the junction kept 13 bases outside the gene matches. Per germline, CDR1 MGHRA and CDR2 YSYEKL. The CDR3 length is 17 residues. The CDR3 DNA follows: TGCGCCAGCAGCCAATTCGGGACGACAGGGAATGTCGGGGAGCTGTTTTTT. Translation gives CASSQFGTTGNVGELFF.

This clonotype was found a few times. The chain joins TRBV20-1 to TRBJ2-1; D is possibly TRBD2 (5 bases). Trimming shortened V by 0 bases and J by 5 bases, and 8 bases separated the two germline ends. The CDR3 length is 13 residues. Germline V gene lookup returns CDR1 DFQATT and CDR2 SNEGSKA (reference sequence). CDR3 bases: TGCAGTGCTAGAGAACTAGGTAACAATGAGCAGTTCTTC. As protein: CSARELGNNEQFF.

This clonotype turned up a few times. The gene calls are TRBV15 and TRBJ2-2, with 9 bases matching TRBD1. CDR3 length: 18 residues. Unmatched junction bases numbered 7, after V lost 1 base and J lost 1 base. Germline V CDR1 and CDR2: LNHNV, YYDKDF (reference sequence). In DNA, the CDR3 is TGTGCCACCAGCAGAGGGGGACAGGGTCTGGGGAACACCGGGGAGCTGTTTTTT. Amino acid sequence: CATSRGGQGLGNTGELFF.

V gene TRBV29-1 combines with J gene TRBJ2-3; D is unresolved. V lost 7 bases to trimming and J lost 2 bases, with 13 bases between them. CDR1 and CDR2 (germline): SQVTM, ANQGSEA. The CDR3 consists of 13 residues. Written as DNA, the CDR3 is TGCAGCGCTACCGGGCTGAACACAGATACGCAGTATTTT. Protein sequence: CSATGLNTDTQYF.

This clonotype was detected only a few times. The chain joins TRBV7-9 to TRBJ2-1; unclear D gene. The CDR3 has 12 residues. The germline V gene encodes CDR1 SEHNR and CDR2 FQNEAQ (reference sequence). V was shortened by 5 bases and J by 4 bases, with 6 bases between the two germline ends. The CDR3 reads CASSPHYNEQFF. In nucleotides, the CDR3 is TGTGCCAGCAGCCCCCATTACAATGAGCAGTTCTTC. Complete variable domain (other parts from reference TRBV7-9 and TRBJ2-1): DTGVSQNPRHKITKRGQNVTFRCDPISEHNRLYWYRQTLGQGPEFLTYFQNEAQLEKSRLLSDRFSAERPKGSFSTLEIQRTEQGDSAMYLCASSPHYNEQFFGPGTRLTVL.

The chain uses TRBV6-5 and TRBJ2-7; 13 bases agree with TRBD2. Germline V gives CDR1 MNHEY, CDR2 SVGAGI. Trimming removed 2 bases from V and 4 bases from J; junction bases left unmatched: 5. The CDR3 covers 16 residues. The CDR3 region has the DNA TGTGCCAGCAGTTACCTAGGACTAGCGGGGGAGTACGAGCAGTACTTC. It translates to CASSYLGLAGEYEQYF.